This T cell receptor beta chain was sequenced in a study of liver allograft versus peripheral blood T cells. At the level of the study: Comparisons were made between T cell receptor repertoires found in transplanted livers and those circulating in recipients' peripheral blood. Study-wide points: Reports indicated that T cell receptor repertoires inside liver allografts differed from those in peripheral blood.

The CDR3 is made up of 14 amino acids. Trimming removed 0 bases at V and 1 base at J, with 9 bases between. Germline CDR1 SQVTM, CDR2 ANQGSEA. A single record per CDR3 protein comes from TCRdb applying MiXCR to the reads. The table includes about 10,000 distinct CDR3 sequences, 19% detected once. By sample share, this clonotype is medium-sized. What it binds is unknown. The source of this sequence is a human patient who had a liver transplant. Some T cells may be transferred from the graft donor. V gene TRBV29-1 combines with J gene TRBJ1-2; D not certain. The CDR3 nucleotides are TGCAGCGTTGAAGAGGTCCAGATTAACTATGGCTACACCTTC. Translation: CSVEEVQINYGYTF.